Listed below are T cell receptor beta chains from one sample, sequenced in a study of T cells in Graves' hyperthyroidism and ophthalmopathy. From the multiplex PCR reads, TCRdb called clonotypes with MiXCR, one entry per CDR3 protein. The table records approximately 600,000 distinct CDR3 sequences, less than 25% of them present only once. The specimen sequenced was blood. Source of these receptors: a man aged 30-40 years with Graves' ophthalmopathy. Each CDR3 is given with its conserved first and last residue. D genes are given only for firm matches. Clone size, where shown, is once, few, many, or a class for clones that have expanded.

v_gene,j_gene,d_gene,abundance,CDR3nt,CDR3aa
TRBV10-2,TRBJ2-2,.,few,TGCGCCAGCAGGGAGACGGCCTCCGGCTGGGAGCTGTTTTTT,CASRETASGWELFF
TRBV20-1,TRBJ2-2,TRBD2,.,TGCAGTGGGGGTAGCGGGAGTAGGAACACCGGGGAGCTGTTTTTT,CSGGSGSRNTGELFF
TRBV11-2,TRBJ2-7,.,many,TGTGCCAGCAGCTTAGTTGCCGGGAGTCCTTCCCACGAGCAGTACTTC,CASSLVAGSPSHEQYF
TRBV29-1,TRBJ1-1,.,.,TGCAGCGTTGAAGGTTTGGGGAACACTGAAGCTTTCTTT,CSVEGLGNTEAFF
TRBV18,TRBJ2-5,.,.,TGTGCCAGCTCCCCGAATATGGGGAAGGAGACCCAGTACTTC,CASSPNMGKETQYF
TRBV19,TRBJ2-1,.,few,TGTGCCAGTAGTGTTACAAAGGGCTCCTACAATGAGCAGTTCTTC,CASSVTKGSYNEQFF
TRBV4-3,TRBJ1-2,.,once,TGCGCCAGCAGCCGAGGGCAAGGGGCTGGGGGCTACACCTTC,CASSRGQGAGGYTF
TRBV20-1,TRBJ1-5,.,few,TGCAGTGCTAGCGGGACGTTAAGCAATCAGCCCCAGCATTTT,CSASGTLSNQPQHF
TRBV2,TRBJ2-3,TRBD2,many,TGTGCCAGCAGTGAATCGGTAGCGGGAGAGGTAGATACGCAGTATTTT,CASSESVAGEVDTQYF
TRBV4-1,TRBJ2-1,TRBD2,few,TGCGCCAGCAGCCAAGAGAAGCGGGGACGCTCCTACAATGAGCAGTTCTTC,CASSQEKRGRSYNEQFF
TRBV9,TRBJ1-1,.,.,TGTGCCAGCAGCGGCATGAACAGGGATGGGAACACTGAAGCTTTCTTT,CASSGMNRDGNTEAFF
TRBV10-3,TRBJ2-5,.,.,TGTGCCATCAGTGCTTCGGCCAGGGGAGAGACCCAGTACTTC,CAISASARGETQYF
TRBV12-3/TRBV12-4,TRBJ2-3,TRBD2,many,TGTGCCAGCAGCCCGACTAGCGGGCAAAACACAGATACGCAGTATTTT,CASSPTSGQNTDTQYF
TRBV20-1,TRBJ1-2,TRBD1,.,TGCAGTGCTACGGGACAGGGTGACTATGGCTACACCTTC,CSATGQGDYGYTF
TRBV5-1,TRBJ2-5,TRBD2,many,TGCGCCAGCAGCCCCGGACTAGCGGGATCCGCAGAGACCCAGTACTTC,CASSPGLAGSAETQYF
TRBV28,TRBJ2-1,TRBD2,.,TGTGCCAGCAGTGGGTGGGCAGGACGAGGGACTAGCGGGAGGCCCGGCAATGAGCAGTTCTTC,CASSGWAGRGTSGRPGNEQFF
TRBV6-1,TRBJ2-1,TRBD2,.,TGTGCCAGCAGCCTCGGACTAGCGAGCAAAGGCAATGAGCAGTTCTTC,CASSLGLASKGNEQFF
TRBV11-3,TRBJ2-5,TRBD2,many,TGTGCCAGCAGCCCTGCGGGGGGGGAGACCCAGTACTTC,CASSPAGGETQYF
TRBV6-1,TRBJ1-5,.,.,TGTGCCAGCAGTCCCCGTGGACTCGTACGAACTCATAGCAATCAGCCCCAGCATTTT,CASSPRGLVRTHSNQPQHF
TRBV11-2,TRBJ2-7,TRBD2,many,TGTGCCAGCAGCACCGGGGGCCTGTTAGCGGGACCGCTCTACGAGCAGTACTTC,CASSTGGLLAGPLYEQYF
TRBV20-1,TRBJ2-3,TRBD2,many,TGCAGTGCTAGACTCATCGGACTAGCGGGAGGGAACACAGATACGCAGTATTTT,CSARLIGLAGGNTDTQYF
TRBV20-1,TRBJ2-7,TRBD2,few,TGCAGTGCTAGCCCCACGGGAGCGGGAGTCTACGAGCAGTACTTC,CSASPTGAGVYEQYF
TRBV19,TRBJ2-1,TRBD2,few,TGTGCCAGTAGTATAGTAGCGGGAGGGGGGAATGAGCAGTTCTTC,CASSIVAGGGNEQFF
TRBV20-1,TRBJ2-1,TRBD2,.,TGCAGTGCTAGGCCGGGACTAACTTCTCGTTACAATGAGCAGTTCTTC,CSARPGLTSRYNEQFF
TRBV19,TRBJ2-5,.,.,TGTCCACTTCCATACCAAGAGACCCAGTACTTC,CPLPYQETQYF
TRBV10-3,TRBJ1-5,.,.,TGTGCCATCAGTGAAGTGGGGGGCAGGACTAGCAATCAGCCCCAGCATTTT,CAISEVGGRTSNQPQHF
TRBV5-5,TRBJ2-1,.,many,TGTGCCAGCAGCTTGTCTATCAGGGAATCTGAGCAGTTCTTC,CASSLSIRESEQFF
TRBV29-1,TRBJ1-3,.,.,TGCAGCGTTGGACATATCGGAAACACCATATATTTT,CSVGHIGNTIYF
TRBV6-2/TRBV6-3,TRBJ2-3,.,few,TGTGCCAGCACTCCGGCGGACTATCCCACAGATACGCAGTATTTT,CASTPADYPTDTQYF
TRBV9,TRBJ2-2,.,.,TGTGCCAGCAGCAACGACAACACCGGGGAGCTGTTTTTT,CASSNDNTGELFF
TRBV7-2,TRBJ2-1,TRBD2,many,TGTGCCAGCAGCTTAGCTCCAAGCGGGAGCGGGAATGAGCAGTTCTTC,CASSLAPSGSGNEQFF
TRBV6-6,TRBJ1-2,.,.,TGTGCCAGCAGTTACTCGGGGGTAGAAGGCTACACCTTC,CASSYSGVEGYTF
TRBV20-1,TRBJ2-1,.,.,TGCAGTGCTAGAGTGGGGGGCTCTCGGAATGAGCAGTTCTTC,CSARVGGSRNEQFF
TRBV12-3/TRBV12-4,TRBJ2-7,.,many,TGTGCCAGCAGTTTAAAGGTGGGACCTCCACCCGAGCAGTACTTC,CASSLKVGPPPEQYF
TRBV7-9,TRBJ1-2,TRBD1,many,TGTGCCAGCAGCTTAGGAAAGCCGACAGGGACCTATGGCTACACCTTC,CASSLGKPTGTYGYTF
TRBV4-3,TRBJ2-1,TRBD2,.,TGCGCCAGCAGCCAAGACTCAGCGGGAGAGATCAATGAGCAGTTCTTC,CASSQDSAGEINEQFF
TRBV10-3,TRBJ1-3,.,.,TGTGCCATCAGTGACACAATAACACAGAGGAGCTCTGGAAACACCATATATTTT,CAISDTITQRSSGNTIYF
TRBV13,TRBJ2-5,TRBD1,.,TGTGCCAGCACCCGACCACGGGACAGGGGACAAGAGACCCAGTACTTC,CASTRPRDRGQETQYF
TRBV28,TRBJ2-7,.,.,TGTGCCAGCAGTTTTGAGCCCGGCCCCCTCGAGCAGTACTTC,CASSFEPGPLEQYF
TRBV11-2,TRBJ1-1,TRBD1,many,TGTGCCAGCAGCGCAGGGACAGGTCTTAACACTGAAGCTTTCTTT,CASSAGTGLNTEAFF